The 19 T cell receptor beta chains reported below all come from one sample, sequenced in a study of blood T cell repertoires in COVID-19. The data were produced by immunoSEQ multiplex PCR, yet TCRdb's version contains in-frame clones alone and is incomplete. There are 95,000 to 150,000 clones in the sample; more than 80% occur only once, and under 3.5% lies in the top ten. Sequencing input: peripheral blood. These receptors all come from a woman aged 80 or over with COVID-19, enrolled during active disease.

The V gene is TRBV10-3, the J gene TRBJ2-7; TRBD1 matches at 9 bases. The CDR3 is 12 amino acids. From germline, CDR1 is ENHRY and CDR2 SYGVKD. V trimming: 10 bases; J trimming: 1 base; junction bases outside the gene matches: 2. In DNA, the CDR3 is TGTGCCACGGGACAGGGTTCCTACGAGCAGTACTTC. It specifies CATGQGSYEQYF.

The chain uses TRBV7-2 and TRBJ1-1, with a tentative D call TRBD1 (5 bases). Germline values: CDR1 SGHTA, CDR2 FQGNSA. CDR3 length equals 13 residues. Trimming removed 1 base at V and 10 bases at J, with 13 bases between. In DNA form, the CDR3 reads TGTGCCAGCAGCTTAGGGGTGGGGGGTGTAGCTTTCTTT. Translating it yields CASSLGVGGVAFF.

The chain has TRBV7-2 and TRBJ2-5; the match to TRBD1 covers 7 bases. The CDR3 sequence is 15 residues long. With V trimmed by 5 bases and J by 3 bases, 9 bases remained unmatched. Germline loops: CDR1 SGHTA, CDR2 FQGNSA. The CDR3 DNA reads as TGTGCCAGCAGCCTACCCATGACAGGGAAAGAGACCCAGTACTTC. As protein: CASSLPMTGKETQYF.

This chain joins TRBV18 and TRBJ2-7; the match to TRBD1 covers 11 bases. V was pared by 6 bases and J by 0 bases, with 4 bases of the junction left unmatched. This CDR3 is built from 15 residues. Germline assignment: CDR1 KGHSH and CDR2 LQKENI. In DNA, the CDR3 is TGTGCCAGCTCCCGGGACAGGGGGAGCTCCTACGAGCAGTACTTC. Translating it yields CASSRDRGSSYEQYF.

The chain links TRBV10-3 to TRBJ2-5, with 10 nucleotides matching TRBD1. CDR3 length equals 15 residues. The germline CDR1 and CDR2 sequences are ENHRY and SYGVKD. V was clipped by 4 bases and J by 5 bases; unmatched bases: 7. The CDR3 nucleotides are TGTGCCATCAGTGGGGACAGGGGATCATCTGAGACCCAGTACTTC. Its protein is CAISGDRGSSETQYF.

The chain joins TRBV7-9 to TRBJ2-5; D unclear. Between the trimmed V and J ends, which lost 5 bases and 2 bases, there was a span of 9 bases. The V gene's germline CDR1 is SEHNR and CDR2 FQNEAQ (reference sequence). This CDR3 contains 13 residues. CDR3 sequence: CASSPPVQETQYF. CDR3 bases: TGTGCCAGCAGCCCCCCTGTGCAAGAGACCCAGTACTTC. Drawing the rest from reference TRBV7-9 and TRBJ2-5, the complete variable domain is DTGVSQNPRHKITKRGQNVTFRCDPISEHNRLYWYRQTLGQGPEFLTYFQNEAQLEKSRLLSDRFSAERPKGSFSTLEIQRTEQGDSAMYLCASSPPVQETQYFGPGTRLLVL.

The chain joins TRBV5-1 to TRBJ1-2; D unresolved. The CDR3 has 14 amino acids. The germline CDR1 and CDR2 sequences are SGHRS and YFSETQ. The V and J ends lost 4 bases and 7 bases respectively, with 17 bases between them. The CDR3 DNA is TGCGCCAGCAGCGGCGAGCGGGGAACTCGTGGCTACACCTTC. This codes for CASSGERGTRGYTF.

V is TRBV12-3 or TRBV12-4 and J is TRBJ2-1; no firm D call. The CDR3 runs 11 residues. V gave up 6 bases and J gave up 9 bases, with 9 bases separating them. CDR3 in amino acids: CASSSLAEQFF. Written as DNA, the CDR3 is TGTGCCAGCAGCTCACTTGCTGAGCAGTTCTTC.

This rearrangement joins TRBV19 to TRBJ1-3; D unclear. Per germline, CDR1 LNHDA and CDR2 SQIVND (reference sequence). This CDR3 is built from 15 residues. V shed 4 bases and J shed 2 bases, with 12 bases lying between them. The CDR3 DNA is TGTGCCAGTAGTAGCCCACTCGGGACTGGAAACACCATATATTTT. As protein: CASSSPLGTGNTIYF.

With respect to this clone: An end of the junction does not agree with germline; a read error may underlie this. The V gene is TRBV7-7, the J gene TRBJ2-2; 11 positions agree with TRBD1. The CDR3 has 16 amino acids. Looked up from germline, CDR1 is SSHAT and CDR2 is FNYEAQ (reference sequence). CDR3 sequence (DNA): TGTGCTAGCAGCACAGCCGGGACAGGGGGCACCGGGGAGCTGTTTTTT. It yields the protein CASSTAGTGGTGELFF.

The V and J genes are TRBV9 and TRBJ1-3, with 9 bases that match TRBD1. The CDR3 consists of 15 residues. Germline trimming cut 7 bases from V and 1 base from J; bases unmatched to any gene: 6. Germline V gene sequence: CDR1 SGDLS, CDR2 YYNGEE. The CDR3 bases are TGTGCCAGCGCCGGGACAGGGCAATCTGGAAACACCATATATTTT. Its translation is CASAGTGQSGNTIYF.

The chain recombines TRBV3-1 (or the pseudogene TRBV3-2) with TRBJ2-3, with TRBD2 matching 7 bases. The trim removed 1 base at V and 4 bases at J, leaving 5 bases unmatched. This CDR3 contains 15 residues. The germline gives CDR1 LGHDT, CDR2 YNNKEL (reference sequence). The CDR3 DNA sequence: TGTGCCAGCAGCCAAGGCGGGAGAAGTTCAGATACGCAGTATTTT. The encoded protein is CASSQGGRSSDTQYF.

The rearrangement uses TRBV28 and TRBJ2-3, with 9 bases identical to TRBD1. J was trimmed by 2 bases and V by 7 bases; bases with no gene match: 4. This CDR3 is built from 14 residues. Per germline, CDR1 MDHEN and CDR2 SYDVKM. In nucleotides, the CDR3 is TGTGCCAGCACCCGGACAGGGGTCACAGATACGCAGTATTTT. Translated, it gives CASTRTGVTDTQYF.

J is TRBJ1-3 and V is TRBV19; D gene uncertain. CDR3 size: 13 residues. Germline V gives CDR1 LNHDA, CDR2 SQIVND (reference sequence). Trimming shortened V by 5 bases and J by 0 bases, and 5 bases separated the two germline ends. CDR3 residues: CASSSVSGNTIYF. For the CDR3, the DNA is TGTGCCAGTAGTTCCGTCTCTGGAAACACCATATATTTT.

The chain has TRBV28 and TRBJ2-5; 7 bases match TRBD1. The junction had 9 bases not matched to a gene; V was cut back by 5 bases and J by 3 bases. CDR1 is MDHEN, CDR2 SYDVKM, per germline. This CDR3 spans 15 amino acids. This chain's CDR3 is CASSPSTGQKETQYF. As DNA, the CDR3 is TGTGCCAGCAGTCCTAGTACGGGACAGAAAGAGACCCAGTACTTC.

This clone was detected a few times. CDR3 region: CASSLDTGGKETQYF. The CDR3, as DNA: TGCGCCAGCAGCTTAGACACAGGGGGCAAGGAGACCCAGTACTTC. The chain is built from TRBV5-1 and TRBJ2-5; 9 bases fit TRBD1. The CDR3 is made up of 15 amino acids. Germline trimming cut 2 bases from V and 5 bases from J; bases unmatched to any gene: 7. Germline V gives CDR1 SGHRS, CDR2 YFSETQ.

The chain is built from TRBV2 and TRBJ2-6, with 8 bases lining up with TRBD1. CDR3 length equals 12 residues. The germline V gene has CDR1 SNHLY and CDR2 FYNNEI. V shed 8 bases, J shed 14 bases, and the junction held 8 bases outside the gene matches. The CDR3 DNA follows: TGTGCCAGCCGGGACAGGCGATTACTCCTGACTTTC. Amino acid sequence: CASRDRRLLLTF.

The gene calls are TRBV3-1 (or the pseudogene TRBV3-2) and TRBJ2-2; 13 nucleotides match TRBD2. CDR1 and CDR2 (germline): LGHDT, YNNKEL (reference sequence). The CDR3 runs 16 residues. V trimming: 8 bases; J trimming: 2 bases; junction bases outside the gene matches: 5. CDR3 nucleotides: TGTGCCAGCCGCGGACTAGCGGGAGTTAACACCGGGGAGCTGTTTTTT. This codes for CASRGLAGVNTGELFF.

The rearrangement joins TRBV7-2 to TRBJ1-5; 7 positions agree with TRBD1. This CDR3 is built from 15 residues. From germline, CDR1 is SGHTA and CDR2 FQGNSA. The V and J ends lost 4 bases and 3 bases, in that order; junction bases with no gene match: 6. The CDR3 spells CASSSRTGPNQPQHF. The DNA for the CDR3 is TGTGCCAGCAGCTCTAGGACAGGACCCAATCAGCCCCAGCATTTT.